Listed below are T cell receptor beta chains from one sample, sequenced in a study of control samples from healthy donors and cancer patients. Sequenced by immunoSEQ multiplex PCR; TCRdb stores in-frame clones only, minus some. This table holds approximately 97,000 clones, around nine tenths found once. Sequences were obtained from blood. These receptors all stem from a human donor in good health. The donor label of this sample is uncertain. Both conserved end residues are part of each CDR3. D genes are given only for firm matches. Rows may omit the clone size; those that give it use once, few, many or a size class.

j_call,clone_size,v_call,d_call,cdr3_nt,cdr3_aa
TRBJ1-3,.,TRBV30,.,TGTGCCTGGACTAGGACAGACTTTGGAAACACCATATATTTT,CAWTRTDFGNTIYF
TRBJ1-6,.,TRBV10-3,.,TGTGCCATCAGTGAATCATATAATTCACCCCTCCACTTT,CAISESYNSPLHF
TRBJ1-2,.,TRBV5-4,.,TGTGCCAGCAGCTTGGCCGGAGCTCACCTCTATGGCTACACCTTC,CASSLAGAHLYGYTF
TRBJ2-5,.,TRBV14,TRBD2,TGTGCCAGCAGCCCTCTAGCGGGGGAACGGGAGACCCAGTACTTC,CASSPLAGERETQYF
TRBJ1-5,.,TRBV3-1/TRBV3-2,.,TGTGCCAGCAGCCTACAGGGTAGCAATCAGCCCCAGCATTTT,CASSLQGSNQPQHF
TRBJ1-4,.,TRBV15,.,TGTGCCACCAGCAGAGTTCACGGGGCTTTGAATGAAAAACTGTTTTTT,CATSRVHGALNEKLFF
TRBJ1-1,.,TRBV3-1/TRBV3-2,.,TGTGCCAGCAGCCAAGTCGGGGGGAACACTGAAGCTTTCTTT,CASSQVGGNTEAFF
TRBJ1-6,few,TRBV5-4,.,TGTGCCAGCAGAGGAGCGGGGTCGGATTCACCCCTCCACTTT,CASRGAGSDSPLHF
TRBJ1-5,.,TRBV6-5,TRBD1,TGTGCCAGTGTGGGGACAGTCAGGCATCAGCCCCAGCATTTT,CASVGTVRHQPQHF
TRBJ1-1,.,TRBV12-3/TRBV12-4,.,TGTGCCAGCGTTTGGGGGGGGGCCACTGAAGCTTTCTTT,CASVWGGATEAFF
TRBJ1-1,.,TRBV6-2/TRBV6-3,.,TGTGCCAGCAGTTACCCCGGGGAGTGGGGCACTGAAGCTTTCTTT,CASSYPGEWGTEAFF
TRBJ1-4,.,TRBV6-6,.,TGTGCCAGCAGAAAGGGACTCGGGGCTTCTAATGAAAAACTGTTTTTT,CASRKGLGASNEKLFF
TRBJ2-6,.,TRBV2,.,TGTGCCAGCAGCTTGTCTGGGCGGGCCAACGTCCTGACTTTC,CASSLSGRANVLTF
TRBJ1-5,.,TRBV6-5,.,TGTGCCAGCAGTCCCGCAGGACAAGGGGGTCAGCCCCAGCATTTT,CASSPAGQGGQPQHF
TRBJ2-1,.,TRBV5-3,TRBD2,TGTGCCAGAAGCCGGAGCGGGGGGGCCCTTATCTACAATGAGCAGTTCTTC,CARSRSGGALIYNEQFF
TRBJ2-2,.,TRBV7-2,.,TGTGCCAGCAGCGCATCCCCGACGGGGGTCGGGGAGCTGTTTTTT,CASSASPTGVGELFF
TRBJ1-2,.,TRBV29-1,.,TGCAGCGTTGAAGACCCGCCGGGGGGCTACTATGGCTACACCTTC,CSVEDPPGGYYGYTF
TRBJ2-3,.,TRBV15,.,TGTGCCACTAAGCAGGGGACCACAGATACGCAGTATTTT,CATKQGTTDTQYF
TRBJ1-2,.,TRBV19,.,TGTGCCAGTAGTATTGCGGCAGGGGCGTCAAAAAGAGGTGGCTACACCTTC,CASSIAAGASKRGGYTF
TRBJ2-2,.,TRBV19,.,TGTGCCAGTCGGCAGGGATGGAACACCGGGGAGCTGTTTTTT,CASRQGWNTGELFF
TRBJ2-1,.,TRBV11-2,.,TGTGCCAGCAGCCCCAACACGGGGGTCAATGAGCAGTTCTTC,CASSPNTGVNEQFF
TRBJ1-2,.,TRBV2,.,TGTGCCAGCAGCCAAAGTACGGGGGCGCGTGGCTACACCTTC,CASSQSTGARGYTF
TRBJ1-5,.,TRBV15,.,TGTGCCACCAGCGTTCGCTTGGGCAATCAGCCCCAGCATTTT,CATSVRLGNQPQHF
TRBJ2-5,.,TRBV5-1,.,TGCGCCAGCAGCGATGGGACGCTCCAAGAGACCCAGTACTTC,CASSDGTLQETQYF
TRBJ1-6,.,TRBV18,TRBD1,TGTGCCAGCTCACCTCCGGGACAGCATTCACCCCTCCACTTT,CASSPPGQHSPLHF